This T cell receptor (beta chain) was identified in a study of post-analysis software for immune sequencing data. Broader study findings: Patients had higher frequencies than controls of a handful of TRBV segments, including TRBV5-6, TRBV5-1 and TRBV20-1.

The germline CDR1 and CDR2 sequences are SNHLY and FYNNEI. The length of the CDR3 is 12 residues. cDNA libraries for TCR beta contained unique molecular identifiers. TCRdb re-called the PCR reads with MiXCR, one entry per CDR3 protein. Altogether 450,000 to 700,000 distinct CDR3 sequences are present, about 40% being singletons, with the ten largest covering 1.5% to 2%. As concerns this clonotype: Its specificity is unknown.

The material sequenced was blood. The chain combines TRBV2 with TRBJ2-7; D uncertain. The source is a girl aged 5-17 years with multiple sclerosis. This CDR3 reads CASTVSSYEQYF. The CDR3 bases are TGTGCTAGTACGGTGAGCTCCTACGAGCAGTACTTC.